The entry below describes one TCR beta chain. Antigen specificity is unknown. Trimming at V came to 2 bases and at J to 10 bases, leaving 3 bases not matched to a gene. The CDR3 has 14 residues. Germline V gene lookup returns CDR1 SGHVS and CDR2 FNYEAQ. The sample belongs to a study of shared clonotypes between healthy human individuals. Findings and limits, study-wide: The sharing of 4.5% to 6.5% of naive CD4 clonotypes was seen across a handful of donors.

It was roughly 190 ng DNA, about 30,000 T cell genomes, that sorted-subset replicate PCRs used. Clones were read by immunoSEQ multiplex PCR, and TCRdb kept only the in-frame ones, dropping some. The sample includes about 2.1 million clones, just under 95% seen only once; the top ten take approximately 1.6%. CD45RO negativity and positive selection for CCR7 defined naive CD8 cells, a population that excluded terminally differentiated effector memory CD45RA+ cells. The receptor was isolated from a young man in good health. Some clones in this sample may be carry-over from other donors' samples. V and J are TRBV7-6 and TRBJ2-1; TRBD2 aligns across 12 bases. Sequencing was carried out using naive CD8+ T cells from PBMCs. CDR3 DNA sequence: TGTGCCAGCAGCTTACTAGCGGGAGGGGAGGAGCAGTTCTTC. It is translated as CASSLLAGGEEQFF.